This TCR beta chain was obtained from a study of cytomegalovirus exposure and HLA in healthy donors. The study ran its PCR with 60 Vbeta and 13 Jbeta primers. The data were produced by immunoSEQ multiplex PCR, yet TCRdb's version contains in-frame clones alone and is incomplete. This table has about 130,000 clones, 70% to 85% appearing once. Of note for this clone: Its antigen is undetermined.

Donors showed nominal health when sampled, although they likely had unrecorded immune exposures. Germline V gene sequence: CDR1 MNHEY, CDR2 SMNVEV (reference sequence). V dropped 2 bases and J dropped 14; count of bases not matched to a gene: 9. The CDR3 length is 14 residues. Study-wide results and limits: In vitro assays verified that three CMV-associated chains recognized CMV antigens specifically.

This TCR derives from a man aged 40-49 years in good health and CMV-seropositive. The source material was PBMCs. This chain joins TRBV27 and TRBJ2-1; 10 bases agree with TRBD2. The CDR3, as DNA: TGTGCCAGCAGTTTACTCCTAGCGGGAGATATCAAGTTCTTC. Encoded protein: CASSLLLAGDIKFF.